The present TCR beta chain was sequenced within a study of identical twins. This clonotype was counted ten times or more. Its antigen remains unidentified. Germline assignment: CDR1 SEHNR and CDR2 FQNEAQ (reference sequence). V lost 5 bases and J 1 base, leaving 11 bases between the germline ends. The CDR3 consists of 14 residues. TCRdb processed the 5' RACE reads anew with MiXCR; each CDR3 protein has one entry. The sample holds over 250,000 distinct CDR3 sequences, 7.5% to 9.5% seen once. Study-wide results and caveats: With abundant cord blood beta clonotypes, insertions were fewer; memory repertoires showed no such pattern. The study found that models underestimated out-of-frame TCR alpha sharing in monozygotic twins.

These records were also assigned to another study, of yellow fever vaccine responses in identical twins.

The TCR originated in a woman aged 18 to 35 in good health. V is TRBV7-9 and J is TRBJ1-1; D might be TRBD1 (5 bases). Specimen: CD8+ T cells sorted from blood. CDR3 region: CASSRGSANTEAFF. DNA of the CDR3: TGTGCCAGCAGCCGGGGCTCAGCGAACACTGAAGCTTTCTTT.